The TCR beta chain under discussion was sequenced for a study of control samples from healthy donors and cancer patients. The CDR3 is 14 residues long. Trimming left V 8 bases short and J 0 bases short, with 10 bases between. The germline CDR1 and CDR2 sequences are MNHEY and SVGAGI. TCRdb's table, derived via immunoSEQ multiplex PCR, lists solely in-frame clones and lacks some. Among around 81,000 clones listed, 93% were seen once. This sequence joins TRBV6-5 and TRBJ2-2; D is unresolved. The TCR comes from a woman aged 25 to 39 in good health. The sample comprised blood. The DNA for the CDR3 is TGTGCCAGCCCCTCGACCGCGAACACCGGGGAGCTGTTTTTT. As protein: CASPSTANTGELFF.